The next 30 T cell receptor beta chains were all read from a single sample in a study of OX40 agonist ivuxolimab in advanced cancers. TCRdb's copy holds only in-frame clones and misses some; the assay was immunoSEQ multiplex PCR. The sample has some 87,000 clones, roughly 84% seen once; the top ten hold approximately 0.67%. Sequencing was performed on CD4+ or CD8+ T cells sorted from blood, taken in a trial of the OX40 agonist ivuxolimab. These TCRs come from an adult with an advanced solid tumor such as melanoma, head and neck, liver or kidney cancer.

The CDR3 sequence is CARGLGQGITEAFF. CDR3 nucleotide sequence: TGTGCCCGGGGCCTAGGACAGGGTATAACTGAAGCTTTCTTT. The rearrangement uses TRBV6-4 and TRBJ1-1; 8 bases match TRBD1. The J segment lost 5 bases and the V segment lost 11 bases, leaving 13 bases of the junction unmatched. The germline V gene has CDR1 MRHNA and CDR2 SNTAGT. CDR3 length: 14 amino acids.

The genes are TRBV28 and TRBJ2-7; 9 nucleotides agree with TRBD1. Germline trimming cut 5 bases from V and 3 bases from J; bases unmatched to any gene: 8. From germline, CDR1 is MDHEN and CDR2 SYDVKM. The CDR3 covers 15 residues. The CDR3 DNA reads TGTGCCAGCAGTATTCCGGGACAGGGATTCTACGAGCAGTACTTC. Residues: CASSIPGQGFYEQYF.

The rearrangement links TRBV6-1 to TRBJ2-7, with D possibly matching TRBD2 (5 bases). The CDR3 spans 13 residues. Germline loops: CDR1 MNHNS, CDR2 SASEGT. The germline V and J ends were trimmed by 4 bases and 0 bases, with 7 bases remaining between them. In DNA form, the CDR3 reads TGTGCCAGCAGTGGGAGGAGCTCCTACGAGCAGTACTTC. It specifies CASSGRSSYEQYF.

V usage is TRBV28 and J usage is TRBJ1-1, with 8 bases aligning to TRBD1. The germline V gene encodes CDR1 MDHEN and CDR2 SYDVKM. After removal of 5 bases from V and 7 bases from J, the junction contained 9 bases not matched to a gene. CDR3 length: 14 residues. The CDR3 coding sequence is TGTGCCAGCAGTCTCGGGACAGGAGAAGGTGAAGCTTTCTTT. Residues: CASSLGTGEGEAFF.

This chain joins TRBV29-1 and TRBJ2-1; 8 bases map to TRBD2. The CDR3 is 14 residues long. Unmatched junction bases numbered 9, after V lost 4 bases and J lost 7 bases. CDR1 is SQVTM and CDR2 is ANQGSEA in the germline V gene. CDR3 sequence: CSVVNGRAKNEQFF. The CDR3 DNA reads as TGCAGCGTTGTGAACGGGAGGGCCAAGAATGAGCAGTTCTTC.

The DNA of the CDR3 is TGTGCCAGCAGTGAATACAGGGTTTATGGCTACACCTTC. It is translated as CASSEYRVYGYTF. The chain employs TRBV6-1 and TRBJ1-2; D is perhaps TRBD1 (6 bases). CDR1 and CDR2 (germline): MNHNS, SASEGT. The CDR3 covers 13 residues. Trimming removed 2 bases from V and 5 bases from J, with 9 bases in between.

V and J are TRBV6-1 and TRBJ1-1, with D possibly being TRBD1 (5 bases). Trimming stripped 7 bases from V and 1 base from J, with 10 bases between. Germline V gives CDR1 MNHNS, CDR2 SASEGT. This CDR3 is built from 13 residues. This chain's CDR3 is CASKWQGNTEAFF. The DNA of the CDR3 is TGTGCCAGCAAGTGGCAGGGGAACACTGAAGCTTTCTTT.

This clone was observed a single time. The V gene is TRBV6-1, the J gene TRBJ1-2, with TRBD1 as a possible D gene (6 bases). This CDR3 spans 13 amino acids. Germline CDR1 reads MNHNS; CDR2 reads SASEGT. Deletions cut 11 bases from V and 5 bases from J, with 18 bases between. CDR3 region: CAAKGGADYGYTF. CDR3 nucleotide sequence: TGTGCCGCGAAGGGGGGCGCAGATTATGGCTACACCTTC.

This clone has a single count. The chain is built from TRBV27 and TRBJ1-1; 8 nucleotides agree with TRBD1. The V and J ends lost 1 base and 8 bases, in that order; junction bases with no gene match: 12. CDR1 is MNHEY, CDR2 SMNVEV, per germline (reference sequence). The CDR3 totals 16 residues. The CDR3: CASSLYTRIRGREAFF. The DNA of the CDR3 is TGTGCCAGCAGTTTATACACCCGGATCAGGGGGCGAGAAGCTTTCTTT.

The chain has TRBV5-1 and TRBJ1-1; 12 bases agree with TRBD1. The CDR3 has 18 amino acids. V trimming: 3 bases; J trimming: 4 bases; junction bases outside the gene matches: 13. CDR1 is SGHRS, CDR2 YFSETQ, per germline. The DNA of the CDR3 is TGCGCCAGCAGCTCCCTCGGGACAGGGGGCGCGGGGGCCACTGAAGCTTTCTTT. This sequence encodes CASSSLGTGGAGATEAFF.

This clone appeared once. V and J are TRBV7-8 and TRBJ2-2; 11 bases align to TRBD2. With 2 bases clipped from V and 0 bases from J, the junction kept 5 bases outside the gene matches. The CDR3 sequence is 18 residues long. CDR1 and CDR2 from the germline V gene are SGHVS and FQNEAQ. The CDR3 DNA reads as TGTGCCAGCAGCTTATCCCGACTAGCGGGGACGAACACCGGGGAGCTGTTTTTT. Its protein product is CASSLSRLAGTNTGELFF. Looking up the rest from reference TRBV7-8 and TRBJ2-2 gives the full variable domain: GAGVSQSPRYKVAKRGQDVALRCDPISGHVSLFWYQQALGQGPEFLTYFQNEAQLDKSGLPSDRFFAERPEGSVSTLKIQRTQQEDSAVYLCASSLSRLAGTNTGELFFGEGSRLTVL.

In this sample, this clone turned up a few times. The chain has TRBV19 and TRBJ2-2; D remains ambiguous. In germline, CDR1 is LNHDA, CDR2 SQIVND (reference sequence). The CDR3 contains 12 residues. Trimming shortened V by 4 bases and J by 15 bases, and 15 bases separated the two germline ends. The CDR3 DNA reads TGTGCCAGTAGTAGAGAGCCAGCTTGGATGTTTTTT. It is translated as CASSREPAWMFF.

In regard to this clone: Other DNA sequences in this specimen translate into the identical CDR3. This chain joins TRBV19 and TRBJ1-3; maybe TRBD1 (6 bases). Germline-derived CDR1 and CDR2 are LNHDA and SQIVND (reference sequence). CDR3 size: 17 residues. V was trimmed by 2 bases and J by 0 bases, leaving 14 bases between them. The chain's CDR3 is CASSISGGPSSGNTIYF. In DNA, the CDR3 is TGTGCCAGTAGTATATCGGGGGGGCCCAGCTCTGGAAACACCATATATTTT.

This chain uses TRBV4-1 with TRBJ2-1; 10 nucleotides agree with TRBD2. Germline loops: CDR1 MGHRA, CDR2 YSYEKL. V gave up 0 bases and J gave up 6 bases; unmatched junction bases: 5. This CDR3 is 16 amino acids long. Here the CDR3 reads CASSQESPSGGNEQFF. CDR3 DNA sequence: TGCGCCAGCAGCCAAGAATCGCCTAGCGGGGGCAATGAGCAGTTCTTC.

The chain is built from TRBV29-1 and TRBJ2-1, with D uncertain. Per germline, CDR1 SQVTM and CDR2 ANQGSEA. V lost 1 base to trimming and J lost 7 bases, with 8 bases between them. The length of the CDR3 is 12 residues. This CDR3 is CSVEVPRNEQFF. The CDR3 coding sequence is TGCAGCGTTGAAGTTCCCAGGAATGAGCAGTTCTTC.

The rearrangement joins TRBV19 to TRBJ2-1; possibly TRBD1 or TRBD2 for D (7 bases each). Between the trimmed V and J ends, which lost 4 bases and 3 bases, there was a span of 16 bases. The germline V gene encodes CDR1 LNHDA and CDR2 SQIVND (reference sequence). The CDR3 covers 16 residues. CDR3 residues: CASSNPGRGGYNEQFF. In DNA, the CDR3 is TGTGCCAGTAGTAATCCGGGCAGGGGGGGCTACAATGAGCAGTTCTTC.

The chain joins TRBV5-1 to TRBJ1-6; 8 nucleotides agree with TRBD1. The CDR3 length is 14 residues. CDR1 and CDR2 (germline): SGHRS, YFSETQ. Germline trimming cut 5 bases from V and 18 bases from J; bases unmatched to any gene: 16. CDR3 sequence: CASSPGQARGFPHF. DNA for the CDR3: TGCGCCAGCAGTCCGGGACAGGCTCGTGGTTTTCCCCACTTT.

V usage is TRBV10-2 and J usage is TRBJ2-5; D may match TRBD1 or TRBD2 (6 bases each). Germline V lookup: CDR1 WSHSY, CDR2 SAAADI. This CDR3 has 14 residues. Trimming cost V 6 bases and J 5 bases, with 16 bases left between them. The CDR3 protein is CASRKGGGGETQYF. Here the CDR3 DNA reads TGCGCCAGCAGGAAGGGGGGCGGAGGGGAGACCCAGTACTTC.

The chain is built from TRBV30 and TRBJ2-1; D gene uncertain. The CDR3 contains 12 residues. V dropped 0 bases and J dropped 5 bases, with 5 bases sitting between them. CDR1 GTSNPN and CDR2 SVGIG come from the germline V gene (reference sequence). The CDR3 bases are TGTGCCTGGAGTGTTGAGGACAATGAGCAGTTCTTC. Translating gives CAWSVEDNEQFF. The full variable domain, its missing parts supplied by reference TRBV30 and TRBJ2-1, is SQTIHQWPATLVQPVGSPLSLECTVEGTSNPNLYWYRQAAGRGLQLLFYSVGIGQISSEVPQNLSASRPQDRQFILSSKKLLLSDSGFYLCAWSVEDNEQFFGPGTRLTVL.

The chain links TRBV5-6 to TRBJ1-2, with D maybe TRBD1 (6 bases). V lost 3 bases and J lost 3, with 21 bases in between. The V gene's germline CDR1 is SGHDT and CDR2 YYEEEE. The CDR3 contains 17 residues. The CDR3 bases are TGTGCCAGCAGCTCGGGAGGGGGGACCATACCGGACTATGGCTACACCTTC. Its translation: CASSSGGGTIPDYGYTF.

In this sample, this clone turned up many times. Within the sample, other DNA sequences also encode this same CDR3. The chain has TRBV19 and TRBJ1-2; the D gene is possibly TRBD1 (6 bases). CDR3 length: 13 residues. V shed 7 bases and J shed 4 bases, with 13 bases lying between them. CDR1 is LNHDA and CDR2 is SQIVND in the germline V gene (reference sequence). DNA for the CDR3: TGTGCCAGTACCCCGGACAGAATCTATGGCTACACCTTC. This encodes CASTPDRIYGYTF.

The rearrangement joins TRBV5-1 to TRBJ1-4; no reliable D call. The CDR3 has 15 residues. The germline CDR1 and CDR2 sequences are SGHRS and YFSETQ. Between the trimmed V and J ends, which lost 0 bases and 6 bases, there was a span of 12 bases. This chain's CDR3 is CASSLAGQPDEKLFF. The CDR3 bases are TGCGCCAGCAGCTTGGCCGGGCAGCCGGATGAAAAACTGTTTTTT.

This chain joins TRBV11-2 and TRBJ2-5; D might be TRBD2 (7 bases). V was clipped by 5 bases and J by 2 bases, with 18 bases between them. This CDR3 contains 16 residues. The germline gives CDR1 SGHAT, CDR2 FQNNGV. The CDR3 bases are TGTGCCAGCAGCCCCCTGGGGAGGGGGGGACAAGAGACCCAGTACTTC. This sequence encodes CASSPLGRGGQETQYF.

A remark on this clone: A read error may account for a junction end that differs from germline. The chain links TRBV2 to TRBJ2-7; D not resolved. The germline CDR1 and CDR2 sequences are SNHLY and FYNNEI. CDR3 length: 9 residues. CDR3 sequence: CTSWVEQYF. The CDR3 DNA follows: TGTACCAGCTGGGTCGAGCAGTACTTC.

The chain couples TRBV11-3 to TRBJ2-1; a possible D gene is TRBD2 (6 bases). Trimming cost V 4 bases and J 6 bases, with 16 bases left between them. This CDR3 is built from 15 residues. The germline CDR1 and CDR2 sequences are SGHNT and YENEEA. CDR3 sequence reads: CASSSRSGGVNEQFF. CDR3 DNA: TGTGCCAGCAGCTCTCGGTCGGGCGGGGTCAATGAGCAGTTCTTC.

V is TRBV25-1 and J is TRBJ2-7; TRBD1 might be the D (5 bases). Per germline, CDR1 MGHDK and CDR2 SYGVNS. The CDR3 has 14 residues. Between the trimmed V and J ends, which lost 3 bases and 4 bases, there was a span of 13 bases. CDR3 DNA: TGTGCCAGCAGTGAGGCAGGGCCCACTTACGAGCAGTACTTC. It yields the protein CASSEAGPTYEQYF.

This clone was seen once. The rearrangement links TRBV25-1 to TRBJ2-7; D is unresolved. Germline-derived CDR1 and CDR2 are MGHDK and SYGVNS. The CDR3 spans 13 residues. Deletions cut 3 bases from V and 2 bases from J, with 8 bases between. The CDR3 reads CASSDKFTYEQYF. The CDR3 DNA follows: TGTGCCAGCAGTGACAAATTTACCTACGAGCAGTACTTC.

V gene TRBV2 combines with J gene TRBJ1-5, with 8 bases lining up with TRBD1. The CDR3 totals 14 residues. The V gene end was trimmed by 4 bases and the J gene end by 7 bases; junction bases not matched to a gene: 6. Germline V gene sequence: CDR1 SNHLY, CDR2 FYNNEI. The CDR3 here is CASSAGGGEQPQHF. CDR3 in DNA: TGTGCCAGCAGTGCAGGGGGCGGGGAACAGCCCCAGCATTTT.

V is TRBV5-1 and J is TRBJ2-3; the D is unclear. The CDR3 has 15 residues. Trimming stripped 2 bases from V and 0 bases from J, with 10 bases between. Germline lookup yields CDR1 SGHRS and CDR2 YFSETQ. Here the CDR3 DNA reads TGCGCCAGCAGCTTCGACAACCCTAGCACAGATACGCAGTATTTT. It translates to CASSFDNPSTDTQYF.

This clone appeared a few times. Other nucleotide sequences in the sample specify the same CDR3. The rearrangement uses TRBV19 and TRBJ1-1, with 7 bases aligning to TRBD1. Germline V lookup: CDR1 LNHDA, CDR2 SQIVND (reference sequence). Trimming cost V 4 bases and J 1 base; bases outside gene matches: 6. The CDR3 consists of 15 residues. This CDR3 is CASSNPDRPNTEAFF. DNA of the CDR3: TGTGCCAGTAGTAACCCGGACAGGCCGAACACTGAAGCTTTCTTT.